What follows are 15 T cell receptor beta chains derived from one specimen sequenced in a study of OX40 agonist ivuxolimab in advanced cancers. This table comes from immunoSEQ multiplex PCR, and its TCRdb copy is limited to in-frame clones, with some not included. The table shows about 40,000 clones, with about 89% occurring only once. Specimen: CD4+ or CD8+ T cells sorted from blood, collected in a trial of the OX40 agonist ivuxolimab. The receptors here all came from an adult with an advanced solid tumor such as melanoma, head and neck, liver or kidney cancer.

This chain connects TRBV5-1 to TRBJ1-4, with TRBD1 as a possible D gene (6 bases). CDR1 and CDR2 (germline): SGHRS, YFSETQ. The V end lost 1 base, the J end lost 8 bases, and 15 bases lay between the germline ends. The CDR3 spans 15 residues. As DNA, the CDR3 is TGCGCCAGCAGCTTGTTGGCACAGGGAGGGGAAAAACTGTTTTTT. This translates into CASSLLAQGGEKLFF.

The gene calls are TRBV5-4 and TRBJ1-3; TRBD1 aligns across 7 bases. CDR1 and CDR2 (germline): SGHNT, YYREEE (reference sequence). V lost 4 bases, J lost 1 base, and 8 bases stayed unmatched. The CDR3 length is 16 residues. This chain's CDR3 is CASSPAGGRSGNTIYF. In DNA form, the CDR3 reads TGTGCCAGCAGCCCGGCAGGGGGGAGGTCTGGAAACACCATATATTTT.

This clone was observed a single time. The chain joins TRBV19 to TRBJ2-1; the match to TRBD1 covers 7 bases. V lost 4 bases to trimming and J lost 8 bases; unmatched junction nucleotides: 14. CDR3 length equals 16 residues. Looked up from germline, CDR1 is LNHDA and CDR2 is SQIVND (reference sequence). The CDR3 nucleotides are TGTGCCAGTAGTACCCCCTGGTCTAGGGGGCTCGATGAGCAGTTCTTC. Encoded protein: CASSTPWSRGLDEQFF.

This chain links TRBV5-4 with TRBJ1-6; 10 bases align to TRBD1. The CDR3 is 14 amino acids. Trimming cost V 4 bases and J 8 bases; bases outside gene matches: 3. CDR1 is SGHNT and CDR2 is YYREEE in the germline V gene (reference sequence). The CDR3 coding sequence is TGTGCCAGCAGCCGGGACAGGGGCGATTCACCCCTCCACTTT. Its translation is CASSRDRGDSPLHF. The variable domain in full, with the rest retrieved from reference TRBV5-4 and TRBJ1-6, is ETGVTQSPTHLIKTRGQQVTLRCSSQSGHNTVSWYQQALGQGPQFIFQYYREEENGRGNFPPRFSGLQFPNYSSELNVNALELDDSALYLCASSRDRGDSPLHFGNGTRLTVT.

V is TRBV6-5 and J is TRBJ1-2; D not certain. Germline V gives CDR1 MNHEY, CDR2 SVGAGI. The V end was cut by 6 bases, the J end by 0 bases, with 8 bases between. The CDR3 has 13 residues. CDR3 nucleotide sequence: TGTGCCAGCAGGAATACAGCTAACTATGGCTACACCTTC. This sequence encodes CASRNTANYGYTF.

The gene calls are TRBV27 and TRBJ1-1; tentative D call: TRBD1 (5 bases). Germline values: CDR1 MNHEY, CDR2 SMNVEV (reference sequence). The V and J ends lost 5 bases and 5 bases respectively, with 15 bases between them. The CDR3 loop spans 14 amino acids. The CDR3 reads CASSERDLATEAFF. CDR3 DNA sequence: TGTGCCAGCAGTGAGCGGGACCTCGCGACTGAAGCTTTCTTT.

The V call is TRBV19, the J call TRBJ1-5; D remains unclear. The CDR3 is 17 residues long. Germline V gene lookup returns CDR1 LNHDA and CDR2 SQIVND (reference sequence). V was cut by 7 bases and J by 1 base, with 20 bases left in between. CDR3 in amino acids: CASNKEARQVSNQPQHF. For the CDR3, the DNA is TGTGCCAGTAACAAAGAGGCAAGGCAGGTGAGCAATCAGCCCCAGCATTTT.

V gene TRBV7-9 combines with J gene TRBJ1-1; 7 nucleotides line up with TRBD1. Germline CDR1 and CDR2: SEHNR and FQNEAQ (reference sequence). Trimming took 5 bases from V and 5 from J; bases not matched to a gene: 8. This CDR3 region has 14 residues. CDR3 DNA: TGTGCCAGCAGCACATACAGGGGTAGAACTGAAGCTTTCTTT. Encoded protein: CASSTYRGRTEAFF.

As DNA, the CDR3 is TGTGCCAGCTCACCACCCGGGACTAGCGAGCAGTACTTC. This sequence encodes CASSPPGTSEQYF. The J gene is TRBJ2-7, the V gene TRBV18, with 8 bases matching TRBD2. From germline, CDR1 is KGHSH and CDR2 LQKENI. The ends lost 0 bases at V and 6 bases at J; junction bases unmatched: 1. CDR3 size: 13 residues. Full variable domain (outside the CDR3, taken from reference TRBV18 and TRBJ2-7): NAGVMQNPRHLVRRRGQEARLRCSPMKGHSHVYWYRQLPEEGLKFMVYLQKENIIDESGMPKERFSAEFPKEGPSILRIQQVVRGDSAAYFCASSPPGTSEQYFGPGTRLTVT.

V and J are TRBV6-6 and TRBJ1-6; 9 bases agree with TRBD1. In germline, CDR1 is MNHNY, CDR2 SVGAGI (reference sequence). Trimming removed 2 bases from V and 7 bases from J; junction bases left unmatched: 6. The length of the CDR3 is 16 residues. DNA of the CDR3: TGTGCCAGCAGTTACCAACCAGGGACAGGGAATTCACCCCTCCACTTT. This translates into CASSYQPGTGNSPLHF.

CDR3 sequence (DNA): TGTGCAAGTCGCTCCAAAACGTGGGACCGGAGGGGTAGCAATCAGCCCCAGCATTTT. Its translation: CASRSKTWDRRGSNQPQHF. The J gene is TRBJ1-5, the V gene TRBV12-2. TRBV12-2 is labeled a pseudogene. The CDR3 extends over 19 amino acids.

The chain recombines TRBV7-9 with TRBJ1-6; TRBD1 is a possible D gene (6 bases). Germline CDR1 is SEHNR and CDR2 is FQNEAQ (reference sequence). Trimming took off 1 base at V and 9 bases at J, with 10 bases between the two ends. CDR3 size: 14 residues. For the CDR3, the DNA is TGTGCCAGCAGCTTAGGTGGGACATTTTCACCCCTCCACTTT. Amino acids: CASSLGGTFSPLHF.

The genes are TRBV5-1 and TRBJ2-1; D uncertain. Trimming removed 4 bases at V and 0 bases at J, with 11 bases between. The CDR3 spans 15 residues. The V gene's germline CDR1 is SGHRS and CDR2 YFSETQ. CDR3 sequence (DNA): TGCGCCAGCAGCCCGGACGCGAGCTCCTACAATGAGCAGTTCTTC. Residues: CASSPDASSYNEQFF.

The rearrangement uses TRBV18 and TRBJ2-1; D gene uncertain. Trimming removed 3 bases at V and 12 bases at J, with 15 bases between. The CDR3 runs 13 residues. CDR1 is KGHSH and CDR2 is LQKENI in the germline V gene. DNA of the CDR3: TGTGCCAGCTCACCCTCTGCAGAGTTAGGGCAGTTCTTC. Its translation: CASSPSAELGQFF.

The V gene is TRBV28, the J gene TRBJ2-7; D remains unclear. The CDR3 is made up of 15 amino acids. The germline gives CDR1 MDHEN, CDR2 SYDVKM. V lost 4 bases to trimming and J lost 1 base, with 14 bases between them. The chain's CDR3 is CASSSRAQPSYEQYF. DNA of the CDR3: TGTGCCAGCAGTTCCCGGGCCCAGCCTTCCTACGAGCAGTACTTC.